This T cell receptor beta chain was sequenced for a study of neurological immune-mediated disorders. Template-switch 5'RACE cDNA synthesis added a 10-nucleotide unique molecular identifier. Using its own MiXCR run on the 5' RACE reads, TCRdb lists one record per CDR3 protein. This sample has some 42,000 distinct CDR3 sequences, with roughly 10% found just once. This clonotype was found many times. Its antigen remains unknown. The ends were cut back, 3 bases at V and 9 bases at J, with 20 bases in the middle. The CDR3 length is 15 residues. The sorted libraries were prepared using about 1 million CD4+ or CD8+ T cells that had themselves been sorted. Overall study findings and caveats: The absence of any CDR3 amino acid sequence shared by expanded clones across subjects suggests that repertoires were private in all groups. While HTLV-1-associated myelopathy showed the greatest TCR clonal expansion, multiple sclerosis showed the least, falling below healthy controls.

This clonotype originated in a woman in her twenties or thirties with HTLV-1-associated myelopathy (HAM/TSP). Sample: CD4+ T cells from blood. The V and J genes are TRBV12-3 or TRBV12-4 and TRBJ1-2; possible D gene TRBD1, 6 bases. The CDR3 here is CASSLAGGLMRSYTF. The CDR3, as DNA: TGTGCCAGCAGTTTGGCGGGGGGGCTCATGCGGAGCTACACCTTC.